This T cell receptor beta chain was identified in a study of CD8 T cells in ankylosing spondylitis. Overall study results and limits: Some of these motif variants have turned up before, in reports on reactive arthritis synovial fluid and blood. Disease-linked clones reportedly showed significant enrichment in matched ankylosing spondylitis synovial fluid.

Scientists made TCR beta libraries using quantitative 5'-RACE with molecular barcodes. Each CDR3 protein gets one entry after TCRdb re-called the 5' RACE reads with MiXCR. The profile shows around 340,000 distinct CDR3 sequences, about 14% of them singletons. Looked up from germline, CDR1 is SQVTM and CDR2 is ANQGSEA. The CDR3 has 14 amino acids. With V trimmed by 6 bases and J by 2 bases, 5 bases remained unmatched. This clonotype was observed a few times. Its antigen is currently unknown. Sequenced material: blood, either unsorted or a sorted T cell fraction (not recorded which). The sequence was collected from a male donor with ankylosing spondylitis or in good health (not recorded which). The rearrangement joins TRBV29-1 to TRBJ2-1; 9 nucleotides match TRBD2. In DNA, the CDR3 is TGCAGCGTCCGAGCGGGGGGCGCCTACAATGAGCAGTTCTTC. This encodes CSVRAGGAYNEQFF.